These T cell receptor beta chains were read from a single sample in a study of cytomegalovirus exposure and HLA in healthy donors. Clones were sequenced by immunoSEQ multiplex PCR, and TCRdb holds only the in-frame ones, with some missing. The sample has 260,000 or so clones, around nine tenths seen once; the top ten hold 2% to 3%. The sample taken for sequencing was PBMCs. All receptors derive from a man aged 18 to 29 in good health and CMV-seronegative. Both conserved end residues are part of each CDR3. A D gene is named only where the DNA matches it firmly. Not all rows give a size; the values are once, few, many and, for expanded clones, a class.

size: once
D: -
J: TRBJ1-4
V: TRBV2
length: 14
DNA: TGTGCCAGCAGTGATTGGGACAAGGACTTAAAACTGTTTTTT
CDR3: CASSDWDKDLKLFF

size: -
D: -
J: TRBJ1-6
V: TRBV5-5
length: 16
DNA: TGTGCCAGCAGCTTGGAAGTAAACGGGAACTATTCACCCCTCCACTTT
CDR3: CASSLEVNGNYSPLHF

size: once
D: -
J: TRBJ2-1
V: TRBV29-1
length: 12
DNA: TGCAGCGGAGGACACTTTTACAATGAGCAGTTCTTC
CDR3: CSGGHFYNEQFF

size: -
D: TRBD1
J: TRBJ1-1
V: TRBV10-2
length: 14
DNA: TGCGCCAGCAGGTCATCAGGGGGCATTACTGAAGCTTTCTTT
CDR3: CASRSSGGITEAFF

size: few
D: -
J: TRBJ1-2
V: TRBV21-1
length: 13
DNA: TGTGCCAGCAGACGGGACAGATCCCTAGGCTACACCTTC
CDR3: CASRRDRSLGYTF

size: once
D: -
J: TRBJ2-3
V: TRBV27
length: 15
DNA: TGTGCCAGCAGTTTATTGGACCGGAGGTCAGATACGCAGTATTTT
CDR3: CASSLLDRRSDTQYF

size: -
D: -
J: TRBJ1-4
V: TRBV7-2
length: 13
DNA: TGTGCCAGCAGCTTAGAACTACGGGGAAAACTGTTTTTT
CDR3: CASSLELRGKLFF

size: -
D: -
J: TRBJ2-7
V: TRBV5-4
length: 13
DNA: TGTGCCAGCAGCTTGGACAGACGCTACGAGCAGTACTTC
CDR3: CASSLDRRYEQYF

size: once
D: TRBD1
J: TRBJ1-5
V: TRBV15
length: 17
DNA: TGTGCCACCAGCGGACAGGGACTGTCTTATAGCAATCAGCCCCAGCATTTT
CDR3: CATSGQGLSYSNQPQHF

size: -
D: TRBD2
J: TRBJ2-5
V: TRBV18
length: 16
DNA: TGTGCCAGCTCACCACCGTCAGCGGGGGGAGAAGAGACCCAGTACTTC
CDR3: CASSPPSAGGEETQYF

size: -
D: -
J: TRBJ2-7
V: TRBV5-1
length: 14
DNA: TGCGCCAGCAGCTTGGGGCAGGCCACCAGCGAGCAGTACTTC
CDR3: CASSLGQATSEQYF

size: -
D: -
J: TRBJ1-5
V: TRBV4-3
length: 14
DNA: TGCGCCAGCAGCCAAGAAATCCGGGTTCAGCCCCAGCATTTT
CDR3: CASSQEIRVQPQHF

size: once
D: -
J: TRBJ2-1
V: TRBV4-2
length: 13
DNA: TGTGCCAGCAGCCAACCTTCCGGGGTTGAGCAGTTCTTC
CDR3: CASSQPSGVEQFF

size: -
D: -
J: TRBJ2-7
V: TRBV7-2
length: 15
DNA: TGTGCCAGCAGCTCAGACAGATTATTTCCCTACGAGCAGTACTTC
CDR3: CASSSDRLFPYEQYF

size: -
D: TRBD1
J: TRBJ1-2
V: TRBV7-2
length: 15
DNA: TGTGCCAGCAGCTTAGCGTCAGGGGGCGACTATGGCTACACCTTC
CDR3: CASSLASGGDYGYTF

size: -
D: -
J: TRBJ1-1
V: TRBV10-3
length: 13
DNA: TGTGCCACCCAATTTGGGGGAGGCACTGAAGCTTTCTTT
CDR3: CATQFGGGTEAFF

size: -
D: TRBD1
J: TRBJ2-7
V: TRBV6-1
length: 15
DNA: TGTGCCAGCACCGGCGGACAGGAAAATTTCCGCGAGCAGTACTTC
CDR3: CASTGGQENFREQYF

size: -
D: -
J: TRBJ2-5
V: TRBV7-2
length: 14
DNA: TGTGCCAGCAGCTTAGCCCAGGGTACGAAGACCCAGTACTTC
CDR3: CASSLAQGTKTQYF

size: -
D: TRBD1
J: TRBJ2-7
V: TRBV6-1
length: 13
DNA: TGTGCCAGCACTAGGACAGGGTCCTACGAGCAGTACTTC
CDR3: CASTRTGSYEQYF

size: -
D: TRBD2
J: TRBJ2-2
V: TRBV10-3
length: 16
DNA: TGTGCCATCAGTAAACTAGCGGGGGACGACACCGGGGAGCTGTTTTTT
CDR3: CAISKLAGDDTGELFF

size: -
D: TRBD2
J: TRBJ2-7
V: TRBV10-2
length: 14
DNA: TGCGCCAGCAGGGGACTAAGCGAGAGTTACGAGCAGTACTTC
CDR3: CASRGLSESYEQYF

size: -
D: -
J: TRBJ1-4
V: TRBV28
length: 17
DNA: TGTGCCAGCAGTTCCTCCTGGGGCAGGGTGACTAATGAAAAACTGTTTTTT
CDR3: CASSSSWGRVTNEKLFF

size: -
D: TRBD2
J: TRBJ2-1
V: TRBV28
length: 15
DNA: TGTGCCAGCAGTTTTAAGCCAGATTGGGCTAGCGGCCCGTTCTTC
CDR3: CASSFKPDWASGPFF

size: -
D: TRBD1
J: TRBJ1-1
V: TRBV9
length: 13
DNA: TGTGCCAGCAGCGTACAGGGGGACGCTGAAGCTTTCTTT
CDR3: CASSVQGDAEAFF

size: -
D: -
J: TRBJ1-4
V: TRBV30
length: 13
DNA: TGTGCCTGGAGTGCAGGGGACGGACGAAAACTGTTTTTT
CDR3: CAWSAGDGRKLFF

size: -
D: TRBD1
J: TRBJ1-2
V: TRBV5-8
length: 16
DNA: TGTGCCAGCACCCTGACGAGGACAGGGGCTAACTATGGCTACACCTTC
CDR3: CASTLTRTGANYGYTF

size: -
D: -
J: TRBJ1-2
V: TRBV2
length: 14
DNA: TGTGCCAGCAGTGAAGACAGCTGGGAGTATGGCTACACCTTC
CDR3: CASSEDSWEYGYTF

size: -
D: TRBD2
J: TRBJ2-7
V: TRBV28
length: 15
DNA: TGTGCCAGCAGCCCTGGACTAGCGAGTACCTACGAGCAGTACTTC
CDR3: CASSPGLASTYEQYF

size: -
D: -
J: TRBJ2-3
V: TRBV5-1
length: 15
DNA: TGCGCCAGCAGCTTGGGGGCGGGGAGCACAGATACGCAGTATTTT
CDR3: CASSLGAGSTDTQYF

size: once
D: TRBD1
J: TRBJ1-2
V: TRBV6-5
length: 14
DNA: TGTGCCAGCAGTTACGGGACAGGGGGCGAAGGCTACACCTTC
CDR3: CASSYGTGGEGYTF

size: -
D: -
J: TRBJ2-3
V: TRBV4-3
length: 13
DNA: TGCGCCAGCAGCCACGGACAGACGATTGAGCAGTATTTT
CDR3: CASSHGQTIEQYF

size: -
D: -
J: TRBJ1-1
V: TRBV7-2
length: 15
DNA: TGTGCCAGCAGCTTAGAGGCGGGCTTGGGCACTGAAGCTTTCTTT
CDR3: CASSLEAGLGTEAFF

size: -
D: -
J: TRBJ1-4
V: TRBV30
length: 13
DNA: TGTGCCTGGAGTCCCAGGGTTAATGAAAAACTGTTTTTT
CDR3: CAWSPRVNEKLFF

size: once
D: TRBD2
J: TRBJ2-7
V: TRBV29-1
length: 15
DNA: TGCAGCGTTGAGTTGTGGCGGGGGAGCTCCTACGAGCAGTACTTC
CDR3: CSVELWRGSSYEQYF

size: few
D: TRBD2
J: TRBJ2-7
V: TRBV27
length: 14
DNA: TGTGCCAGCGGTCTACTAGCGTTCCCCCTGGAGCAGTACTTC
CDR3: CASGLLAFPLEQYF

size: -
D: -
J: TRBJ2-3
V: TRBV28
length: 14
DNA: TGTGCCAGCAGTGATTCGGTGGAGCACTCTACGCAGTATTTT
CDR3: CASSDSVEHSTQYF

size: -
D: -
J: TRBJ2-2
V: TRBV10-3
length: 12
DNA: TGTGCCATCAGTGACGTAACCGGGGAGCTGTTTTTT
CDR3: CAISDVTGELFF